The clone carrying this T cell receptor (beta chain) was found many times. The antigen remains undetermined. This record belongs to a study of T cells in Graves' hyperthyroidism and ophthalmopathy. Whole-study results and caveats: Blood held most thyroid clonotypes expanded above 0.001 frequency.

The CDR3 loop spans 12 amino acids. Germline V gene sequence: CDR1 DFQATT, CDR2 SNEGSKA (reference sequence). Losses at the gene ends were 5 bases for V and 3 bases for J; bases not matched to a gene: 3. TCR beta CDR3 region amplification was performed from RNA transcripts. HTBI primers were used for first-round RT-PCR of the TCR CDR3. TCRdb fed the multiplex PCR reads into MiXCR, producing one record per CDR3 protein. The table lists 350,000 to 400,000 distinct CDR3 sequences, 14% to 15% of them singletons, with about 33% in the top ten. The hyperthyroidism patients had all been newly diagnosed, and their disease duration was under 2 months. Their ages ranged from 18 to 65 years. Investigators excluded patients with uncontrolled infection, other autoimmune disease, pregnancy or lactation.

The V gene is TRBV20-1, the J gene TRBJ2-5, with 7 nucleotides matching TRBD2. The source of this sequence is a woman in her 30s with Graves' hyperthyroidism. The sequencing sample was made of blood. The CDR3 DNA reads TGCAGTGCTCTGGGACTAAAAGAGACCCAGTACTTC. This sequence encodes CSALGLKETQYF.